The rows below give T cell receptor beta chains drawn from one sample of a study of shared clonotypes between healthy human individuals. Profiling relied on immunoSEQ multiplex PCR, and the TCRdb table lists in-frame clones only, not all of them. The sample holds about 2.4 million clones, over 85% seen once. The material sequenced was naive CD4+ T cells from PBMCs. Every receptor here comes from a man younger than 35 in good health. Some clones in this sample may be carry-over from other donors' samples. CDR3s include the opening cysteine and the closing phenylalanine or tryptophan. The order of the fields is clone size, V gene, D gene, J gene, CDR3 DNA, CDR3 protein. A D gene is named only where the DNA matches it firmly. A clone size is listed for some rows: how often the clone was seen (once, few, many), or a class if it is expanded.

abundance: once
v_gene: TRBV28
d_gene: TRBD2
j_gene: TRBJ2-5
CDR3nt: TGTGCCAGCAGTCAACTAGCGGGAGTTGGTGAGACCCAGTACTTC
CDR3aa: CASSQLAGVGETQYF

abundance: NA
v_gene: TRBV28
d_gene: NA
j_gene: TRBJ2-1
CDR3nt: TGTGCCAGCACCGGATCCGGGACCGCTTACAATGAGCAGTTCTTC
CDR3aa: CASTGSGTAYNEQFF

abundance: NA
v_gene: TRBV5-6
d_gene: NA
j_gene: TRBJ1-2
CDR3nt: TGTGCCAGCAGCTTGGGGCAGATGGCTAAAAGCTACACCTTC
CDR3aa: CASSLGQMAKSYTF

abundance: NA
v_gene: TRBV7-8
d_gene: NA
j_gene: TRBJ2-2
CDR3nt: TGTGCCAGCAGCTTAGCACTAGCAAACACCGGGGAGCTGTTTTTT
CDR3aa: CASSLALANTGELFF

abundance: NA
v_gene: TRBV4-3
d_gene: NA
j_gene: TRBJ1-2
CDR3nt: TGCGCCAGCAGTCCTACCGTGGTTAACTATGGCTACACCTTC
CDR3aa: CASSPTVVNYGYTF

abundance: NA
v_gene: TRBV19
d_gene: NA
j_gene: TRBJ1-2
CDR3nt: TGTGCCAGCCAGGTCGACAGGAGGTATGGCTACACCTTC
CDR3aa: CASQVDRRYGYTF

abundance: NA
v_gene: TRBV7-8
d_gene: TRBD1
j_gene: TRBJ2-1
CDR3nt: TGTGCCAGCAGCCAGTCATGGGACAGGCGATCCTACAATGAGCAGTTCTTC
CDR3aa: CASSQSWDRRSYNEQFF

abundance: NA
v_gene: TRBV11-2
d_gene: TRBD2
j_gene: TRBJ2-2
CDR3nt: TGTGCCAGCAGCTTCACTAGCGGGAGTCCCGGGGAGCTGTTTTTT
CDR3aa: CASSFTSGSPGELFF

abundance: NA
v_gene: TRBV29-1
d_gene: TRBD1
j_gene: TRBJ1-1
CDR3nt: TGCAGCGCCAGGACAGGTCCGAACACTGAAGCTTTCTTT
CDR3aa: CSARTGPNTEAFF

abundance: once
v_gene: TRBV7-2
d_gene: NA
j_gene: TRBJ2-4
CDR3nt: TGTGCCAGCAGCTTAGCGGCTCTAAACATTCAGTACTTC
CDR3aa: CASSLAALNIQYF

abundance: NA
v_gene: TRBV7-2
d_gene: TRBD1
j_gene: TRBJ1-1
CDR3nt: TGTGCCAGCAGCTTGCCGGGACAGGGAGGCACTGAAGCTTTCTTT
CDR3aa: CASSLPGQGGTEAFF

abundance: NA
v_gene: TRBV19
d_gene: TRBD1
j_gene: TRBJ2-3
CDR3nt: TGTGCCAGTAGCCAGGACAGGGGAGCCGTGGATACGCAGTATTTT
CDR3aa: CASSQDRGAVDTQYF

abundance: NA
v_gene: TRBV28
d_gene: NA
j_gene: TRBJ2-3
CDR3nt: TGTGCCAGCAGGGGCGCAGATACGCAGTATTTT
CDR3aa: CASRGADTQYF